The source of this T cell receptor (beta chain) is a study of cytomegalovirus exposure and HLA in healthy donors. This CDR3 has 13 residues. The V and J ends lost 6 bases and 6 bases respectively, with 13 bases between them. The germline V gene encodes CDR1 MNHEY and CDR2 SMNVEV (reference sequence). Concerning this clone: Its antigen is unknown.

The study ran its PCR with 60 Vbeta and 13 Jbeta primers. Measured with immunoSEQ multiplex PCR; TCRdb has only the in-frame clones, and not every one. The sample carries some 150,000 clones, around 77% recorded once. Study-level points and caveats: In vitro confirmation showed a few CMV-associated chains to be CMV antigen specific. The study assumed roughly uniform donor sequencing depth for presence/absence analyses.

The sequence came from a young woman in good health and CMV-seronegative. The sequencing input was PBMCs. The V call is TRBV27, the J call TRBJ2-3; no definite D call. This CDR3 is CASRLASGDTQYF. The CDR3 region has the DNA TGTGCCAGCAGGTTAGCATCCGGGGATACGCAGTATTTT.